The 18 T cell receptor beta chains below were found in one sample sequenced in a study of blood T cells in healthy people across ages. Then a second PCR, running about 6 to 12 cycles, was carried out with a sample-barcoded 5' primer and a J-beta primer mix. TCRdb re-called the 5' RACE reads through MiXCR, storing one row per CDR3 protein. Of 1,300,000 or so distinct CDR3 sequences in the sample, roughly 64% were seen once. The specimen sequenced was blood. Source of these receptors: a man between 18 and 35 years old in good health.

The rearrangement links TRBV10-3 to TRBJ2-5, with 11 nucleotides matching TRBD2. The germline CDR1 and CDR2 sequences are ENHRY and SYGVKD. V was pared by 5 bases and J by 3 bases, with 2 bases of the junction left unmatched. The CDR3 spans 14 residues. CDR3 nucleotide sequence: TGTGCCATCAGTAAGGGACTAGCGGAAGAGACCCAGTACTTC. Translating it yields CAISKGLAEETQYF.

The chain employs TRBV20-1 and TRBJ2-3, with 9 bases identical to TRBD1. Germline loops: CDR1 DFQATT, CDR2 SNEGSKA (reference sequence). The CDR3 runs 13 residues. Losses at the gene ends were 2 bases for V and 6 bases for J; bases not matched to a gene: 3. The CDR3 nucleotides are TGCAGTGCTAGAACAGGGGGCTTGGATACGCAGTATTTT. Its translation: CSARTGGLDTQYF.

This clonotype was picked up many times. V and J are TRBV5-6 and TRBJ2-7; D may be TRBD1 (6 bases). The CDR3 is 15 residues long. Germline lookup yields CDR1 SGHDT and CDR2 YYEEEE. V lost 6 bases to trimming and J lost 6 bases, with 22 bases between them. DNA of the CDR3: TGTGCCAGCACCCCGAGCCCCAAGGGGGTGTCCGAGCAGTACTTC. Translation: CASTPSPKGVSEQYF.

This clonotype appeared a single time. This chain joins TRBV10-3 and TRBJ1-2; D unclear. The CDR3 length is 12 residues. Germline V gene lookup returns CDR1 ENHRY and CDR2 SYGVKD. The V gene lost 4 bases and the J gene lost 3 bases, with 6 bases spanning the gap. CDR3 amino acids: CAISGKDYGYTF. The CDR3 coding sequence is TGTGCCATCAGTGGTAAGGACTATGGCTACACCTTC.

This clonotype turned up a few times. The genes are TRBV25-1 and TRBJ2-7, with D possibly matching TRBD1 (6 bases). This CDR3 has 15 amino acids. Germline CDR1 is MGHDK and CDR2 is SYGVNS. V lost 4 bases and J 0 bases, leaving 13 bases between the germline ends. CDR3 loop: CASSAPTGSSYEQYF. In nucleotides, the CDR3 is TGTGCCAGCAGTGCGCCCACAGGGAGCTCCTACGAGCAGTACTTC.

The chain carries TRBV6-2 or TRBV6-3 and TRBJ2-5; 8 nucleotides match TRBD2. The trim removed 4 bases at V and 9 bases at J, leaving 13 bases unmatched. There are 15 residues in the CDR3. The V gene's germline CDR1 is MNHEY and CDR2 SVGEGT. CDR3 in amino acids: CASSLIAGSGKPQYF. CDR3 nucleotides: TGTGCCAGCAGTTTAATAGCGGGAAGTGGAAAGCCCCAGTACTTC.

The chain joins TRBV4-1 to TRBJ2-6, with 9 positions matching TRBD1. Germline CDR1 is MGHRA and CDR2 is YSYEKL. Unmatched junction bases numbered 4, after V lost 0 bases and J lost 1 base. The CDR3 runs 18 residues. CDR3 sequence reads: CASSQDGTGKSGANVLTF. The CDR3 coding sequence is TGCGCCAGCAGCCAAGACGGGACAGGGAAGTCTGGGGCCAACGTCCTGACTTTC.

The genes are TRBV7-9 and TRBJ1-4; 8 bases are shared with TRBD1. Trimming removed 5 bases from V and 5 bases from J; junction bases left unmatched: 10. CDR1 and CDR2 from the germline V gene are SEHNR and FQNEAQ (reference sequence). The CDR3 length is 16 residues. The DNA for the CDR3 is TGTGCCAGCAGCCTCACCGGACAGGGAGGAAATGAAAAACTGTTTTTT. Protein product: CASSLTGQGGNEKLFF. The full variable domain, in which reference TRBV7-9 and TRBJ1-4 provide the parts outside the CDR3, is DTGVSQNPRHKITKRGQNVTFRCDPISEHNRLYWYRQTLGQGPEFLTYFQNEAQLEKSRLLSDRFSAERPKGSFSTLEIQRTEQGDSAMYLCASSLTGQGGNEKLFFGSGTQLSVL.

There are a few counts of this clonotype. The rearrangement uses TRBV7-6 and TRBJ1-2; possibly TRBD1 for D (6 bases). With 3 bases removed from V and 2 bases from J, the gap between germline ends came to 19 bases. The germline V gene has CDR1 SGHVS and CDR2 FNYEAQ. The CDR3 contains 17 residues. DNA for the CDR3: TGTGCCAGCAGCTTGAACCCAGGTGGGGGGGGCAACTATGGCTACACCTTC. This sequence encodes CASSLNPGGGGNYGYTF.

The table lists this clonotype with a few counts. The V and J genes are TRBV29-1 and TRBJ2-1, with D perhaps TRBD1 or TRBD2 (5 bases each). This CDR3 is 14 amino acids long. Trimming removed 5 bases at V and 3 bases at J, with 14 bases between. Germline V gene lookup returns CDR1 SQVTM and CDR2 ANQGSEA. CDR3 loop: CSVSGTNLYNEQFF. The CDR3 DNA reads as TGCAGCGTTTCCGGGACCAACCTCTACAATGAGCAGTTCTTC.

This CDR3 reads CASSLKGNYGYTF. The CDR3 nucleotides are TGTGCCAGCAGTTTAAAGGGCAACTATGGCTACACCTTC. This chain links TRBV12-3 or TRBV12-4 with TRBJ1-2, with D hard to call. The CDR3 sequence is 13 residues long. Trimming removed 2 bases at V and 2 bases at J, with 6 bases between.

The chain recombines TRBV20-1 with TRBJ2-4, with D perhaps TRBD1 or TRBD2 (5 bases each). The better agreement between TRBJ2-7 and the DNA end casts doubt on the J call. The CDR3 contains 14 residues. CDR1 DFQATT and CDR2 SNEGSKA come from the germline V gene (reference sequence). The CDR3: CSARGTDVSYEQYF. CDR3 nucleotides: TGCAGTGCTAGGGGGACGGACGTCTCCTACGAGCAGTACTTC.

The chain has TRBV5-6 and TRBJ2-7; D gene uncertain. The length of the CDR3 is 13 residues. Deletions cut 4 bases from V and 4 bases from J, with 12 bases between. Per germline, CDR1 SGHDT and CDR2 YYEEEE. As DNA, the CDR3 is TGTGCCAGCAGCATGGGATTGTTATACGAGCAGTACTTC. Encoded protein: CASSMGLLYEQYF.

This clonotype has more than one count but fewer than ten. The chain is built from TRBV10-3 and TRBJ1-2, with TRBD1 as a possible D gene (5 bases). V dropped 0 bases and J dropped 7 bases, with 6 bases sitting between them. The CDR3 extends over 12 amino acids. Per the germline V gene, CDR1 is ENHRY and CDR2 is SYGVKD. The CDR3 spells CAISESGAGYTF. DNA for the CDR3: TGTGCCATCAGTGAGTCAGGGGCTGGCTACACCTTC.

The rearrangement joins TRBV9 to TRBJ1-4; maybe TRBD1 (5 bases). The CDR3 loop spans 16 amino acids. Germline V gene lookup returns CDR1 SGDLS and CDR2 YYNGEE. Deletions cut 0 bases from V and 8 bases from J, with 17 bases between. The CDR3 reads CASSVAPGSAKEKLFF. Written as DNA, the CDR3 is TGTGCCAGCAGCGTAGCTCCAGGGAGCGCGAAGGAAAAACTGTTTTTT.

The V call is TRBV20-1, the J call TRBJ2-1; D possibly corresponds to TRBD2 (6 bases). The CDR3 totals 15 residues. Trimming removed 2 bases from V and 6 bases from J, with 17 bases in between. Germline CDR1 and CDR2: DFQATT and SNEGSKA (reference sequence). CDR3: CSARSPRRATNEQFF. The CDR3 DNA reads TGCAGTGCTAGATCCCCTCGGAGGGCGACCAATGAGCAGTTCTTC.

The rearrangement links TRBV20-1 to TRBJ1-2; the match to TRBD1 covers 9 bases. The germline gives CDR1 DFQATT, CDR2 SNEGSKA (reference sequence). The CDR3 spans 13 residues. V dropped 6 bases and J dropped 8; count of bases not matched to a gene: 10. The CDR3 DNA is TGCAGTGCGCCGGGACAGGGAAGGGGGGGCTACACCTTC. Translation: CSAPGQGRGGYTF.

The rearrangement joins TRBV29-1 to TRBJ2-5; D may correspond to TRBD1 or TRBD2 (5 bases each). The CDR3 runs 12 residues. Deletions cut 7 bases from V and 3 bases from J, with 12 bases between. Germline values: CDR1 SQVTM, CDR2 ANQGSEA. DNA for the CDR3: TGCAGCGGACGGGGCGCTGAAGAGACCCAGTACTTC. The encoded protein is CSGRGAEETQYF.